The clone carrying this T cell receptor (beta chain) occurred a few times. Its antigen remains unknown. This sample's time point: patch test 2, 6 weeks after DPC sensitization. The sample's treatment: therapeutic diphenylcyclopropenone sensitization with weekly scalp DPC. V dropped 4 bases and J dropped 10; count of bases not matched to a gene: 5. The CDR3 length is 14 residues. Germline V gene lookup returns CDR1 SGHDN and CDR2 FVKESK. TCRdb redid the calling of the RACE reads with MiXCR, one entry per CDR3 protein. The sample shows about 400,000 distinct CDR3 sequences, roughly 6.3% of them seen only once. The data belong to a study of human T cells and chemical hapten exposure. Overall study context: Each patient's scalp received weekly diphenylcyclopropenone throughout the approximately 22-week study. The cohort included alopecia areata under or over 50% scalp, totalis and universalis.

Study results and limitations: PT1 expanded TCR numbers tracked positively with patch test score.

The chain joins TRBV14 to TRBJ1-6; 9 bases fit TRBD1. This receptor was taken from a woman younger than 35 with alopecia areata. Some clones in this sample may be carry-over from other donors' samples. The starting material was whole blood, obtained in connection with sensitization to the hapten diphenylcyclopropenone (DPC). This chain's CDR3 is CASSPRQGGSPLHF. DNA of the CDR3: TGTGCCAGCAGCCCCAGACAGGGGGGATCACCCCTCCACTTT.